This TCR beta chain was captured in a study of blood T cells in healthy people across ages. Study results and limitations: Shifts in expanded clonotypes may have been confounded by donor CMV status, which was unknown.

The second PCR ran about 6 to 11 cycles with a sample-barcoded 5' primer and J-beta primers. TCRdb reprocessed the 5' RACE reads with MiXCR, giving one entry per CDR3 protein. The table shows some 1.4 million distinct CDR3 sequences, with about 40% occurring only once. Each sample provided at least 6 micrograms of extracted total RNA. Germline values: CDR1 LGHNA, CDR2 YNFKEQ. The CDR3 totals 14 residues. The V end lost 0 bases, the J end lost 7 bases, and 12 bases lay between the germline ends. In regard to this clonotype: Its antigen is unknown.

The TCR comes from a woman younger than 35 in good health. The rearrangement links TRBV4-2 to TRBJ1-2, with D possibly matching TRBD1 (6 bases). Sequencing was carried out using blood. DNA of the CDR3: TGTGCCAGCAGCCAAGATTGGGGGGCGGCTGGCTACACCTTC. It codes for CASSQDWGAAGYTF.